This T cell receptor (beta chain) was identified during a study of blood T cell repertoires in COVID-19. Overall study: Acute and convalescent COVID-19 specimens originated in the United States, Italy and Spain. T cells, B-cell-depleted T cells, or PBMCs supplied cDNA or gDNA.

The CDR3 spans 15 residues. Germline assignment: CDR1 MNHEY and CDR2 SVGAGI. V was shortened by 0 bases and J by 5 bases, with 13 bases between the two germline ends. In its sample, this clone was seen once. Repertoires were generated with immunoSEQ multiplex PCR, while TCRdb's copy carries only in-frame clones and drops some. The table lists hundreds of thousands of clones, about 85% of them singletons. The sequence derives from a man aged 18 to 30 with active or convalescent COVID-19. V usage is TRBV6-5 and J usage is TRBJ2-5; the D gene is possibly TRBD2 (5 bases). The sample was peripheral blood. This chain's CDR3 is CASSYSVGVGETQYF. CDR3 sequence (DNA): TGTGCCAGCAGTTACTCTGTCGGGGTTGGGGAGACCCAGTACTTC.